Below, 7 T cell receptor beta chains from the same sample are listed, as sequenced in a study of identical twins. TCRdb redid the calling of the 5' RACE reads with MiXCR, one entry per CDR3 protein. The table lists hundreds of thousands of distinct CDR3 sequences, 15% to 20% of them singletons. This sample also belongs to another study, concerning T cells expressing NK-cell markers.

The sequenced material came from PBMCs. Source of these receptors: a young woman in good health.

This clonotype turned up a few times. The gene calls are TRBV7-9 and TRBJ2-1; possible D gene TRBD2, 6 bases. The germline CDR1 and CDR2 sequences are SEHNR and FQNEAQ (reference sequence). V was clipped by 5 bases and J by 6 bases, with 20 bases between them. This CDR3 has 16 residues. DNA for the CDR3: TGTGCCAGCAGCCGCGGGACTTCAGGGAGGTCCAATGAGCAGTTCTTC. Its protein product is CASSRGTSGRSNEQFF.

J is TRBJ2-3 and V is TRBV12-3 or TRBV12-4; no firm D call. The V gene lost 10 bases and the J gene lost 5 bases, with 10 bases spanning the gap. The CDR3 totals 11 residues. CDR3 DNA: TGTGCCAACACGATGGGAGATACGCAGTATTTT. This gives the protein CANTMGDTQYF.

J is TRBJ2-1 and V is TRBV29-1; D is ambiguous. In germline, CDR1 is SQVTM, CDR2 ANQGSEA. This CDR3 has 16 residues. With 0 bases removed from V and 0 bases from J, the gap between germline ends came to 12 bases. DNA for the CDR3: TGCAGCGTTGAAGATGGTACGGCGAGCTCCTACAATGAGCAGTTCTTC. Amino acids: CSVEDGTASSYNEQFF.

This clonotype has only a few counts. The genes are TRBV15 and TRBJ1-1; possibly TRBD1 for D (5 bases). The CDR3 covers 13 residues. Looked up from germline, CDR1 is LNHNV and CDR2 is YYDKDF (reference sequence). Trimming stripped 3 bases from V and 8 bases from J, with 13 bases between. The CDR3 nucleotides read TGTGCCACCAGCAGGGTACTGACAGTAGAAGCTTTCTTT. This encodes CATSRVLTVEAFF.

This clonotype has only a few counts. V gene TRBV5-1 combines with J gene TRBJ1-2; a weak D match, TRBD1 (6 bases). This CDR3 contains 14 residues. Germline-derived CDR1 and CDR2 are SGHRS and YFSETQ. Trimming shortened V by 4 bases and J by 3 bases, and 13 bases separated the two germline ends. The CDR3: CASSPSGTHYGYTF. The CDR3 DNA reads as TGCGCCAGCAGCCCCTCCGGGACACACTATGGCTACACCTTC. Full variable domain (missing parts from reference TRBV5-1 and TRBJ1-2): KAGVTQTPRYLIKTRGQQVTLSCSPISGHRSVSWYQQTPGQGLQFLFEYFSETQRNKGNFPGRFSGRQFSNSRSEMNVSTLELGDSALYLCASSPSGTHYGYTFGSGTRLTVV.

CDR3 nucleotides: TGTGCCAGCAGCTCAGAGGGAAACAGGCTACCCTACGAGCAGTACTTC. Its protein product is CASSSEGNRLPYEQYF. This rearrangement joins TRBV7-9 to TRBJ2-7; either TRBD1 or TRBD2 may supply D (5 bases each). This CDR3 is built from 16 residues. Germline values: CDR1 SEHNR, CDR2 FQNEAQ (reference sequence). V dropped 4 bases and J dropped 2 bases, with 18 bases sitting between them. The entire variable domain, with the rest obtained from reference TRBV7-9 and TRBJ2-7, is as follows: DTGVSQNPRHKITKRGQNVTFRCDPISEHNRLYWYRQTLGQGPEFLTYFQNEAQLEKSRLLSDRFSAERPKGSFSTLEIQRTEQGDSAMYLCASSSEGNRLPYEQYFGPGTRLTVT.

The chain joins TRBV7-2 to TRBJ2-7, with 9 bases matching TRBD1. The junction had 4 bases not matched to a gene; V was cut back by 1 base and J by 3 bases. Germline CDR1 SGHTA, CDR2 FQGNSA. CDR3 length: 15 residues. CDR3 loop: CASSLGTGAIYEQYF. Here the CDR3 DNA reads TGTGCCAGCAGCTTAGGGACAGGGGCGATCTACGAGCAGTACTTC.